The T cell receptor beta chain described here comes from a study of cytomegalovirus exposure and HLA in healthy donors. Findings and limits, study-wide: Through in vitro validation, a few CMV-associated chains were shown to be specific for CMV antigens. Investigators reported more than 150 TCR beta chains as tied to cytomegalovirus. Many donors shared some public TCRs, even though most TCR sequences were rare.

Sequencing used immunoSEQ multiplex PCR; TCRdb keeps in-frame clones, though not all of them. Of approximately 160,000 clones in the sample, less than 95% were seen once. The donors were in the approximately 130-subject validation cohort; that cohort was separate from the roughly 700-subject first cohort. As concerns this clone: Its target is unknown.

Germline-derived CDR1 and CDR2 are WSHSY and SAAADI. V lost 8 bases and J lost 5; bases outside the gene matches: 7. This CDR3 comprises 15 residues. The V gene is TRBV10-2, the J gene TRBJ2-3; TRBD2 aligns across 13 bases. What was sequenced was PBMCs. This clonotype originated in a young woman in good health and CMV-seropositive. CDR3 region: CASSRTSGRVDTQYF. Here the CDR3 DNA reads TGCGCCAGCTCAAGGACTAGCGGGAGAGTAGATACGCAGTATTTT.